The 7 T cell receptor beta chains below come from one sample, sequenced in a study of T cells in Graves' hyperthyroidism and ophthalmopathy. Amplification of TCR beta CDR3 regions was performed using RNA transcripts as template. HTBI primers were the set used in a first-round RT-PCR of the TCR CDR3. TCRdb reprocessed the multiplex PCR reads with MiXCR, giving one entry per CDR3 protein. Among nearly 600,000 distinct CDR3 sequences listed, approximately 15% were seen once. The material sequenced was blood. The receptors here all came from a woman in her 30s with Graves' hyperthyroidism that later progressed to Graves' ophthalmopathy.

The chain combines TRBV29-1 with TRBJ1-1; D unclear. Germline-derived CDR1 and CDR2 are SQVTM and ANQGSEA. The CDR3 length is 13 residues. Trimming shortened V by 1 base and J by 6 bases, and 12 bases separated the two germline ends. CDR3 DNA sequence: TGCAGCGTTGAAGTACACGATCCCGCTGAAGCTTTCTTT. Amino acid sequence: CSVEVHDPAEAFF.

The table lists this clonotype with many counts. The chain employs TRBV20-1 and TRBJ2-7, with 9 bases matching TRBD2. The CDR3 totals 16 residues. The trim removed 6 bases at V and 4 bases at J, leaving 16 bases unmatched. CDR1 DFQATT and CDR2 SNEGSKA come from the germline V gene (reference sequence). The CDR3 loop reads CSAPSSGTRRRYEQYF. The DNA for the CDR3 is TGCAGTGCCCCATCTAGCGGGACCCGACGCAGATACGAGCAGTACTTC.

This clonotype has a count of ten or more. The rearrangement joins TRBV29-1 to TRBJ2-5, with D perhaps TRBD1 (6 bases). CDR1 is SQVTM, CDR2 ANQGSEA, per germline. The CDR3 length is 15 residues. V gave up 6 bases and J gave up 1 base, with 18 bases separating them. In DNA form, the CDR3 reads TGCAGCGTAAACTACGGGACACCGCCCCAAGAGACCCAGTACTTC. Amino acid sequence: CSVNYGTPPQETQYF.

The chain combines TRBV19 with TRBJ2-5; TRBD2 matches 15 bases. Trimming took 7 bases from V and 9 from J; bases not matched to a gene: 18. Germline V gives CDR1 LNHDA, CDR2 SQIVND (reference sequence). This CDR3 has 18 amino acids. DNA for the CDR3: TGTGCCAGTATCCACAGGAGGACTAGCGGGAGGGCTATAGGGGCCCAGTACTTC. Its protein product is CASIHRRTSGRAIGAQYF.

The chain combines TRBV12-5 with TRBJ2-2; TRBD1 agrees at 7 bases. Germline trimming cut 6 bases from V and 7 bases from J; bases unmatched to any gene: 8. The length of the CDR3 is 14 residues. Per germline, CDR1 LGHNT and CDR2 FRNRAP. The CDR3: CASGLQGQNGELFF. CDR3 in DNA: TGTGCTAGTGGCCTCCAGGGACAGAACGGGGAGCTGTTTTTT.

In this sample, this clonotype turned up a few times. The V and J genes are TRBV30 and TRBJ1-2; no reliable D call. Looked up from germline, CDR1 is GTSNPN and CDR2 is SVGIG (reference sequence). The V and J ends lost 2 bases and 1 base respectively, with 11 bases between them. This CDR3 is 14 amino acids long. As DNA, the CDR3 is TGTGCCTGGAGTCCGGCAGGCTTTAACTATGGCTACACCTTC. It translates to CAWSPAGFNYGYTF.

Ten or more counts support this clonotype. J is TRBJ1-5 and V is TRBV7-9; 12 bases fit TRBD1. The V segment lost 5 bases and the J segment 0 bases; nucleotides outside the gene matches: 8. The CDR3 spans 18 residues. The germline CDR1 and CDR2 sequences are SEHNR and FQNEAQ (reference sequence). The CDR3: CASSRGTGGGYSNQPQHF. CDR3 DNA: TGTGCCAGCAGCAGGGGGACAGGGGGCGGCTATAGCAATCAGCCCCAGCATTTT.